This T cell receptor beta chain came from a study of cytomegalovirus exposure and HLA in healthy donors. This CDR3 has 15 amino acids. Germline CDR1 SGDLS, CDR2 YYNGEE. V lost 4 bases to trimming and J lost 0 bases; unmatched junction nucleotides: 2. PCR employed 60 Vbeta and 13 Jbeta primers. Only in-frame clones appear in the TCRdb table, and some are missing; sequencing was by immunoSEQ multiplex PCR. Seen here are nearly 110,000 clones, 65% to 75% observed once, and the top ten hold 2.8%. The TCR was taken from a female donor in good health and CMV-seronegative. The J gene is TRBJ2-2, the V gene TRBV9; 8 nucleotides line up with TRBD2. The material sequenced was PBMCs. The chain's CDR3 is CASSIAGSNTGELFF. The CDR3 bases are TGTGCCAGCAGCATAGCGGGGTCGAACACCGGGGAGCTGTTTTTT.